This TCR beta chain was sequenced in a study of blood T cell repertoires in COVID-19 (dated by TCRdb to about 2020). About the investigation overall: Collaborator samples came from the United States, Italy and Spain and covered acute and convalescent phases of COVID-19. The material from the prospective study consisted of cDNA or gDNA derived from T cells, B-cell-depleted T cells, or PBMCs. The sample metadata nearly always contained a de-identified subject ID, COVID-19 status, age in years and sex. Samples were obtained from the ongoing ImmuneRACE study (first 160 participants) and from over a thousand subjects provided by 6 global collaborators. The repertoires were released in a freely available public database intended as a resource for research on the immune response to SARS-CoV-2. Where available, HLA class I and class II types were obtained from metadata supplied by the sample provider rather than from assay-based typing. The dataset comprised deeply sampled blood TCRbeta repertoires from subjects exposed to, actively infected with, or recovered from COVID-19. What the authors observed across the whole study: The quantity of clinical and demographic metadata differed by source and by participant and was supplied without curation.

TCRbeta CDR3 regions were amplified from genomic DNA using the immunoSEQ Assay, a bias-controlled multiplex PCR. For the original study's pipeline: The number of nucleated cells in each sample was estimated by amplification of reference gene primers within the assay. Sequence reads were collapsed and filtered to measure the absolute abundance of every unique TCRbeta CDR3 rearrangement. For each sample, productive Simpson clonality was calculated by taking the square root of Simpson's diversity index across productive rearrangements. Sourced from immuneACCESS, this table was stored by TCRdb with only in-frame sequences that have V and J called. A share of the clones is absent; for the studies checked, an unresolved V gene accounts for under half, and the remainder has no known explanation. V, J and clone size were drawn from that table, and D and trimming were deduced from the DNA. The sample includes some 200,000 clones, with 90% to 95% observed a single time. Of the sample, roughly 0.76% is held by the ten largest clones.

As concerns this clone: Its recognized antigen is unknown. Base qualities were left out, and no much larger clone turns up one base away.

The V end loses 6 bases and the J end loses 4 bases, and a stretch of 15 bases separates them. The germline V gene provides CDR1 SQVTM and CDR2 ANQGSEA. There are 13 amino acids in the CDR3, from cysteine to phenylalanine inclusive. Only the CDR3 DNA stays, 39 bases, in frame from base 1. In Seattle, one collaborating source enrolled patients while the infection was active and tracked those patients longitudinally over the course of disease. Each collaborating institution followed its own protocols to collect whole blood in K2EDTA tubes. For TCRbeta analysis, collaborator samples were shipped as frozen whole blood, as isolated PBMCs, or as DNA extracted from either sample type.

The source material was peripheral blood. The chain uses TRBV29-1 and TRBJ1-2; TRBD1 is possibly the D segment (6 matching bases). This clonotype was sampled from a man aged 25-45 years with COVID-19, enrolled during active disease. The nucleotide sequence is given as TGCAGCGTCGGACAGTTGGACCCCTATGGCTACACCTTC. Its coded protein is CSVGQLDPYGYTF.